This TCR beta chain emerged from a study of T cells in Graves' hyperthyroidism and ophthalmopathy. Regarding the study as a whole: Most thyroid clonotypes expanded above 0.001 were also detected in blood. Ophthalmopathy and stable hyperthyroidism were separated by a 13 V-J model.

As for this clonotype: What it recognizes is unknown.

Uncontrolled infection, other autoimmune disease, pregnancy or lactation excluded patients. Diagnoses rested on clinical symptoms, serum thyroxine and TRAb, thyroid ultrasound and orbital computed tomography. Germline CDR1 WSHSY, CDR2 SAAADI. The CDR3 sequence is 9 residues long. V was pared by 9 bases and J by 7 bases, with 4 bases between. RNA transcripts yielded amplified TCR beta CDR3 regions. TCR CDR3 regions were first amplified by RT-PCR with HTBI primers. In TCRdb, the multiplex PCR reads were re-called with MiXCR into one record per CDR3 protein. The sample consists of 540,000 or so distinct CDR3 sequences, roughly 46% of them appearing once.

This receptor was obtained from an adult woman with Graves' disease, either hyperthyroidism or ophthalmopathy (not recorded which). Material: peripheral blood or thyroid tissue (not recorded which). This chain connects TRBV10-2 to TRBJ1-5; no clear D. Written as DNA, the CDR3 is TGCGCCAGAGGGCAGCCCCAGCATTTT. Translated, it gives CARGQPQHF.